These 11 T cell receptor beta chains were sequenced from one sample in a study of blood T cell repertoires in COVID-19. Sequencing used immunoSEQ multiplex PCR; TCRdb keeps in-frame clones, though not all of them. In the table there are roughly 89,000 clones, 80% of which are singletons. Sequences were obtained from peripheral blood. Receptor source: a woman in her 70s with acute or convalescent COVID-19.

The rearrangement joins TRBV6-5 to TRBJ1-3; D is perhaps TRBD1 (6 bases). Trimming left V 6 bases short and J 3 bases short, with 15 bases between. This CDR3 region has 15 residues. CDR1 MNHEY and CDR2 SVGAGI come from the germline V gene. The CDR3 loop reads CASRNRDEFGNTIYF. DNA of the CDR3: TGTGCCAGCAGGAACAGGGATGAGTTTGGAAACACCATATATTTT.

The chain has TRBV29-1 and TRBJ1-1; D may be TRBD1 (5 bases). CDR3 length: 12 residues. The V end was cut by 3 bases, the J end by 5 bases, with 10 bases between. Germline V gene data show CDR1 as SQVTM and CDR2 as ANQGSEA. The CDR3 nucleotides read TGCAGCGTTGATTGGAGGGGAACTGAAGCTTTCTTT. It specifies CSVDWRGTEAFF.

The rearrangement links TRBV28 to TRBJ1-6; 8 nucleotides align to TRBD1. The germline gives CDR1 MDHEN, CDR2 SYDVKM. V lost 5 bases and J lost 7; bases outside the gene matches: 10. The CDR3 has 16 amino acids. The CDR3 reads CASSLRQGMGNSPLHF. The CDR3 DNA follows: TGTGCCAGCAGTCTAAGACAGGGGATGGGAAATTCACCCCTCCACTTT. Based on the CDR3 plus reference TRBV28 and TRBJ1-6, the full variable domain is DVKVTQSSRYLVKRTGEKVFLECVQDMDHENMFWYRQDPGLGLRLIYFSYDVKMKEKGDIPEGYSVSREKKERFSLILESASTNQTSMYLCASSLRQGMGNSPLHFGNGTRLTVT.

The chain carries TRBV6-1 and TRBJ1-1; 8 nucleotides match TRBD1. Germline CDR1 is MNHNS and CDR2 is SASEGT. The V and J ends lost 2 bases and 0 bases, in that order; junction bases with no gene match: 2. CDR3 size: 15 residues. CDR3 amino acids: CASSERDRLNTEAFF. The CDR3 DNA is TGTGCCAGCAGTGAAAGGGACAGGTTGAACACTGAAGCTTTCTTT.

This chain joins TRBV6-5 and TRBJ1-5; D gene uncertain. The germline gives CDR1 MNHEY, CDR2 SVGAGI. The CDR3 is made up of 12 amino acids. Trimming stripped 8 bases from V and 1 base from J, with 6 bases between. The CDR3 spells CASGLSNQPQHF. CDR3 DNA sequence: TGTGCCAGCGGACTGAGCAATCAGCCCCAGCATTTT.

This CDR3 is CASSLGGTSGSREDTQYF. The CDR3 DNA follows: TGCGCCAGCAGCTTGGGAGGGACTAGCGGCTCTCGGGAAGATACGCAGTATTTT. The J gene is TRBJ2-3, the V gene TRBV5-1; TRBD2 matches 11 bases. This CDR3 spans 18 amino acids. Per the germline V gene, CDR1 is SGHRS and CDR2 is YFSETQ. V dropped 0 bases and J dropped 5; count of bases not matched to a gene: 11.

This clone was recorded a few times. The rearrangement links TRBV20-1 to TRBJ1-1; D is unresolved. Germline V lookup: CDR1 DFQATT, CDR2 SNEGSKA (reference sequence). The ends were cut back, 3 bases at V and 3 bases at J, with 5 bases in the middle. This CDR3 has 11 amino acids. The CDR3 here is CSASIDTEAFF. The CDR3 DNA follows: TGCAGTGCTAGTATCGACACTGAAGCTTTCTTT.

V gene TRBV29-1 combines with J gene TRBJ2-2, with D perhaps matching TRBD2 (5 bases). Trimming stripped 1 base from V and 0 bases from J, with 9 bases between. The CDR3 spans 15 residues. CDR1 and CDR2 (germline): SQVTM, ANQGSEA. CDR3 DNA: TGCAGCGTTGAAGGGGGAGACTCGAACACCGGGGAGCTGTTTTTT. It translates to CSVEGGDSNTGELFF.

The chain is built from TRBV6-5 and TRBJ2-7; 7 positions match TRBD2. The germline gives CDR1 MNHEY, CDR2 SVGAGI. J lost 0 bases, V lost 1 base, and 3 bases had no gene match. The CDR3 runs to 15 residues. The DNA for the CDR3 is TGTGCCAGCAGTTACTGGGGGGGATACTCCTACGAGCAGTACTTC. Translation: CASSYWGGYSYEQYF.

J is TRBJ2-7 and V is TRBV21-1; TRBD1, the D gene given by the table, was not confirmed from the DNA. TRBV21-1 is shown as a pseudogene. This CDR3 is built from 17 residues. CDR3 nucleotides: TGTGCCAGCAGCAGGAGGACAGGCTCTTACAGCTCCTACGAGCAGTACTTC. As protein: CASSRRTGSYSSYEQYF.

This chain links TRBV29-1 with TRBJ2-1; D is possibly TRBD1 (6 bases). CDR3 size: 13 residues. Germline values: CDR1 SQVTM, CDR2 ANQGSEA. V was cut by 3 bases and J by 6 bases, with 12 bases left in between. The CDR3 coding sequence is TGCAGCGTTGATGGACAGAAGATCAATGAGCAGTTCTTC. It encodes CSVDGQKINEQFF.